This T cell receptor beta chain was identified in a study of type 1 regulatory T cells. The wider study: This in vitro CD4 product, T-allo10, is enriched for Tr1 cells and alloantigen-specific. Study-wide points: Type 1 regulatory T cells had a more restricted TCR repertoire than non-type 1 regulatory T cells.

Germline CDR1 SNHLY, CDR2 FYNNEI. The CDR3 length is 13 residues. V dropped 8 bases and J dropped 1 base, with 11 bases sitting between them. A note on this clonotype: As yet, its antigen is unknown.

In TCRdb, the reads were re-called with MiXCR into one record per CDR3 protein. The table shows under 75,000 distinct CDR3 sequences, with around 21% occurring only once. The TCR originated in a human donor in good health. Sample: cultured type 1 regulatory T (Tr1) cells, either the whole culture or a sorted fraction (not recorded which). This rearrangement joins TRBV2 to TRBJ1-1; possibly TRBD1 for D (5 bases). CDR3 DNA sequence: TGTGCCAGCTGGGACGATAAGAACACTGAAGCTTTCTTT. Amino acids: CASWDDKNTEAFF.